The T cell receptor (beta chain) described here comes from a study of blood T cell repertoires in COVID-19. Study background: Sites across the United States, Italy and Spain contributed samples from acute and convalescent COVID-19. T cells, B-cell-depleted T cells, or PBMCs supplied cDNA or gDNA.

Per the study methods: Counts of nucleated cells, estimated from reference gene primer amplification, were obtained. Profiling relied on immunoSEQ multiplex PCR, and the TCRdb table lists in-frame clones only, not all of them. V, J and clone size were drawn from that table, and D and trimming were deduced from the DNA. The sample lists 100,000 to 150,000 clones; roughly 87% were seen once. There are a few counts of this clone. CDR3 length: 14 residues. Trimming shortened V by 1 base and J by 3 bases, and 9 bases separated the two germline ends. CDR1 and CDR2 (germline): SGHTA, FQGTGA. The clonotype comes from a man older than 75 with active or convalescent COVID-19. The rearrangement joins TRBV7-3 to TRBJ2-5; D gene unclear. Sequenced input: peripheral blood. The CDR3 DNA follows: TGTGCCAGCAGCTTAATGGCCGTGGAAGAGACCCAGTACTTC. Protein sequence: CASSLMAVEETQYF.